This TCR beta chain emerged from a study of cytomegalovirus exposure and HLA in healthy donors. Vbeta (60) and Jbeta (13) primers were used in the PCR. Assay used: immunoSEQ multiplex PCR; TCRdb lists only in-frame clones, some missing. Of more than 200,000 clones in the sample, about 80% are singletons; the top ten hold more than 1.3%. CDR1 and CDR2 from the germline V gene are SGDLS and YYNGEE. The J segment lost 0 bases and the V segment lost 0 bases, leaving 6 bases of the junction unmatched. The CDR3 consists of 17 residues. The TCR originated in a girl aged 5-17 years in good health and CMV-seronegative. Sequencing was performed on PBMCs. This chain joins TRBV9 and TRBJ2-3; 8 bases line up with TRBD2. This CDR3 is CASSVALAGPSTDTQYF. The CDR3 DNA reads TGTGCCAGCAGCGTAGCCCTAGCGGGCCCAAGCACAGATACGCAGTATTTT.